The clone carrying this T cell receptor (beta chain) was observed once. The data derive from a study of blood T cell repertoires in COVID-19. Study information: T cells, B-cell-depleted T cells, or PBMCs supplied cDNA or gDNA.

Assay: immunoSEQ multiplex PCR; the TCRdb copy retains only in-frame clones and omits some. The sample includes fewer than 200,000 clones, roughly 87% of them seen just once. The CDR3 spans 12 residues. The germline V gene encodes CDR1 GTSNPN and CDR2 SVGIG (reference sequence). Trimming shortened V by 8 bases and J by 6 bases, and 15 bases separated the two germline ends. Material for sequencing was PBMCs or T cells enriched from blood (not recorded which). The V call is TRBV30, the J call TRBJ2-3; weak D call: TRBD2 (6 bases). The source is a human donor with acute COVID-19. The donor label of this sample is uncertain. The CDR3 DNA follows: TGTGCCGCACGGGGGACGGGGGATACGCAGTATTTT. Protein sequence: CAARGTGDTQYF.